Sequencing of this TCR beta chain was carried out in a study of blood T cell repertoires in COVID-19. Turning to the study itself: Some COVID-19 samples were acute and others convalescent; all came from the United States, Italy and Spain. In each case, the material was cDNA or gDNA derived from T cells, B-cell-depleted T cells, or PBMCs.

The V gene's germline CDR1 is MNHEY and CDR2 SVGAGI. CDR3 length: 14 residues. V lost 5 bases and J lost 4, with 11 bases in between. Authors' data handling: The assay estimated nucleated cells by amplifying reference gene primers. The protocol was immunoSEQ multiplex PCR, while the TCRdb copy is restricted to in-frame clones and leaves out a portion. V, J and clone size derive from that table, while D and trimming were established from the DNA sequence. The table has under 60,000 clones, 77% seen once. Material: peripheral blood. The receptor comes from a human donor with active or convalescent COVID-19. The donor label of this sample is uncertain. The gene calls are TRBV6-5 and TRBJ1-4, with D possibly TRBD1 on 5 matching bases. CDR3 residues: CASSNRQINEKLFF. CDR3 bases: TGTGCCAGCAGTAACCGACAGATTAATGAAAAACTGTTTTTT.